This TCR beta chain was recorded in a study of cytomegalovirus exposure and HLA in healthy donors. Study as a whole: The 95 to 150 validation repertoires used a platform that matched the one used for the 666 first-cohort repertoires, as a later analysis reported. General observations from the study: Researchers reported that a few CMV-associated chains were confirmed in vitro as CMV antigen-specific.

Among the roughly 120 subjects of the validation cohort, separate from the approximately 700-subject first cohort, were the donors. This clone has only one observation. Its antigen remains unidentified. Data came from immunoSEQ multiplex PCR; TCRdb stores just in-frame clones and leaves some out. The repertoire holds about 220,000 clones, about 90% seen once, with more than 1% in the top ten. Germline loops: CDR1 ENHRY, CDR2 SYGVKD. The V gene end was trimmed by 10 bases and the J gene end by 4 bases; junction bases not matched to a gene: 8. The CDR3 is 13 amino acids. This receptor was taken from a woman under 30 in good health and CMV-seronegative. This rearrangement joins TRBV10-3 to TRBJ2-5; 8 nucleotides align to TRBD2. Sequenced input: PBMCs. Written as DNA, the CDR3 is TGTGCCACGGGGGGGGGAGTCGGAGAGACCCAGTACTTC. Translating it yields CATGGGVGETQYF.